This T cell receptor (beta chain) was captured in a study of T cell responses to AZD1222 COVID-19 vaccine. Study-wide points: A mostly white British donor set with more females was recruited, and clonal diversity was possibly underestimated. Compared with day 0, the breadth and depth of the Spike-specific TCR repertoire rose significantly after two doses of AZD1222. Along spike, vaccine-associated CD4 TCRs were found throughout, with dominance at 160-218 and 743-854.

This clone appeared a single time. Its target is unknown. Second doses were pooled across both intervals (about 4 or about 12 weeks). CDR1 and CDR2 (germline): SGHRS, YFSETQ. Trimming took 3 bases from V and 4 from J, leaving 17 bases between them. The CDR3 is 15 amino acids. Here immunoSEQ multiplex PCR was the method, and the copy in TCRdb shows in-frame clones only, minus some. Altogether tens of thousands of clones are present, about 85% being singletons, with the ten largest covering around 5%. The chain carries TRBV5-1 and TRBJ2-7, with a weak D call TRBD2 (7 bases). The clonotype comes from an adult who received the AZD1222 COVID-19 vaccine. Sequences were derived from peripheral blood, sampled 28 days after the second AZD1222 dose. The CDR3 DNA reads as TGCGCCAGCAGCTCACGTGGGGGGGGCGCTTACGAGCAGTACTTC. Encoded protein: CASSSRGGGAYEQYF.